This TCR beta chain was identified in a study of graft-versus-host responses after intestinal transplantation. The study's findings and limits: Graft-donor T cell macrochimerism coincided with high graft-versus-host to host-versus-graft clonal ratios in allografts.

Using immunoSEQ multiplex PCR, the repertoire was profiled, and TCRdb retains in-frame clones only, with some absent. The sample gives roughly 70,000 clones, over 70% of which show up once; 0.35% to 0.45% is in the top ten. V was trimmed by 2 bases and J by 13 bases, leaving 11 bases between them. Germline assignment: CDR1 MGHDK and CDR2 SYGVNS. CDR3 length equals 11 residues. Concerning this clone: Its antigen is still unknown.

The specimen comprised unstimulated CD4+ T cells sorted from spleen or lymph node cells, sampled before transplant. This clonotype was sampled from a human donor who was the organ donor for an intestinal transplant. The J gene is TRBJ1-1, the V gene TRBV25-1, with D possibly TRBD1 on 6 matching bases. The CDR3 loop is CASSEGGHGFF. The CDR3 DNA reads TGTGCCAGCAGTGAAGGGGGACATGGTTTCTTT.